A selection of T cell receptor beta chains follows, all from one sample in a study of blood T cells in healthy people across ages. TCRdb ran MiXCR on the 5' RACE reads and lists one entry per CDR3 protein. The sample includes 450,000 to 600,000 distinct CDR3 sequences, about a quarter seen only once; the top ten take approximately 3.5%. Another study also made use of these data, one on T cells of mothers and their children.

The sample taken for sequencing was blood. The receptors shown here come from a boy aged 2 to 9 in good health. The CDR3 runs from the conserved cysteine through the conserved F or W. D genes are given only for firm matches. Clone size appears in some rows only: once, few, many, or a class for an expanded clone.

D: TRBD1
J: TRBJ2-7
size: NA
V: TRBV13
DNA: TGTGCCAGCAGCACGGGACAGTACGAGCAGTACTTC
CDR3: CASSTGQYEQYF

D: NA
J: TRBJ2-1
size: NA
V: TRBV11-2
DNA: TGTGCCAGCAGCCCTAGATCCTGGCAGGGGGCGAGTCGCGGGAGGGCCAGAAATGAGCAGTTCTTC
CDR3: CASSPRSWQGASRGRARNEQFF

D: TRBD2
J: TRBJ2-1
size: few
V: TRBV2
DNA: TGTGCCAGCAACCCCCAACTGGGACTAGCAGGAGGGCAAGAGCAGTTCTTC
CDR3: CASNPQLGLAGGQEQFF

D: TRBD1
J: TRBJ1-5
size: few
V: TRBV27
DNA: TGTGCCAGCAGCATCCAGGGGGGGAATCAGCCCCAGCATTTT
CDR3: CASSIQGGNQPQHF

D: TRBD1
J: TRBJ1-5
size: once
V: TRBV20-1
DNA: TGCAGTGCCAAACAACCAGGGGGTAATCAGCCCCAGCATTTT
CDR3: CSAKQPGGNQPQHF

D: NA
J: TRBJ2-7
size: NA
V: TRBV5-1
DNA: TGCGCCAGCAGCCGGGACTCCCTGTCCTACGAGCAGTACTTC
CDR3: CASSRDSLSYEQYF

D: TRBD1
J: TRBJ2-5
size: NA
V: TRBV7-9
DNA: TGTGCCAGCAGCGCCCGGACAGGGGGGCAAGAGACCCAGTACTTC
CDR3: CASSARTGGQETQYF

D: TRBD2
J: TRBJ2-2
size: NA
V: TRBV9
DNA: TGTGCCAGCAGCGTGAGGCGGGAGAGTAACACCGGGGAGCTGTTTTTT
CDR3: CASSVRRESNTGELFF

D: NA
J: TRBJ1-2
size: few
V: TRBV7-2
DNA: TGTGCCAGCAGCACACAACAGGGTGACTATGGCTACACCTTC
CDR3: CASSTQQGDYGYTF

D: NA
J: TRBJ2-3
size: NA
V: TRBV6-1
DNA: TGTGCCAGCAGTGAAAACACCCCAGATACGCAGTATTTT
CDR3: CASSENTPDTQYF

D: NA
J: TRBJ1-1
size: NA
V: TRBV20-1
DNA: TGCAGTGCTAGAGAGCCAGGGGAGAACACTGAAGCTTTCTTT
CDR3: CSAREPGENTEAFF

D: NA
J: TRBJ2-2
size: NA
V: TRBV6-6
DNA: TGTGCCAGCGGATTTGTGGCAGCGGCGAACACCGGGGAGCTGTTTTTT
CDR3: CASGFVAAANTGELFF

D: NA
J: TRBJ1-2
size: few
V: TRBV6-5
DNA: TGTGCCAGCGGCCTAGGAAGGAACTATGGCTACACCTTC
CDR3: CASGLGRNYGYTF

D: TRBD1
J: TRBJ2-5
size: NA
V: TRBV12-5
DNA: TGTGCTAGTGGTTTGGACCAGACAGGGATTCAAGAGACCCAGTACTTC
CDR3: CASGLDQTGIQETQYF

D: NA
J: TRBJ2-7
size: NA
V: TRBV5-1
DNA: TGCGCCAGCAGTTTCGACGGCCACTACGAGCAGTACTTC
CDR3: CASSFDGHYEQYF

D: NA
J: TRBJ1-3
size: NA
V: TRBV18
DNA: TGTGCCAGCTCACCATCCGGGGAAGTGTACACCATATATTTT
CDR3: CASSPSGEVYTIYF

D: TRBD1
J: TRBJ1-2
size: many
V: TRBV5-1
DNA: TGCGCCAGCAGCGACCCCGGACAGGGGGCTAACTATGGCTACACCTTC
CDR3: CASSDPGQGANYGYTF

D: NA
J: TRBJ2-2
size: NA
V: TRBV7-9
DNA: TGTGCCAGCAGCCAAAGTAACGGGAACACCGGGGAGCTGTTTTTT
CDR3: CASSQSNGNTGELFF

D: TRBD1
J: TRBJ1-4
size: many
V: TRBV18
DNA: TGTGCCAGCTCACAGGGGGCCAATGAAAAACTGTTTTTT
CDR3: CASSQGANEKLFF

D: TRBD1
J: TRBJ1-2
size: few
V: TRBV18
DNA: TGTGCCAGCTCACCACCTGAGTCAGGGGGCAGCTATGGCTACACCTTC
CDR3: CASSPPESGGSYGYTF

D: TRBD1
J: TRBJ2-2
size: NA
V: TRBV30
DNA: TGTGCCTGGAGGGGGGGACAGGGAAACACCGGGGAGCTGTTTTTT
CDR3: CAWRGGQGNTGELFF

D: TRBD2
J: TRBJ2-5
size: NA
V: TRBV20-1
DNA: TGCAGTGCTAGGCTTCTAGCGGGGTGGGAGACCCAGTACTTC
CDR3: CSARLLAGWETQYF

D: TRBD1
J: TRBJ1-2
size: NA
V: TRBV6-5
DNA: TGTGCCAGCAGTTACGGGCAGGGGGACGGCTATGGCTACACCTTC
CDR3: CASSYGQGDGYGYTF

D: TRBD2
J: TRBJ2-7
size: few
V: TRBV4-3
DNA: TGCGCCAGCAGCCAAGATTCCACTAGCGGGAGCGAGCAGTACTTC
CDR3: CASSQDSTSGSEQYF

D: TRBD1
J: TRBJ2-2
size: few
V: TRBV7-3
DNA: TGTGCCAGCAGCTTAAATGTGGACAGGGGGCGCACCGGGGAGCTGTTTTTT
CDR3: CASSLNVDRGRTGELFF

D: TRBD2
J: TRBJ2-1
size: NA
V: TRBV7-2
DNA: TGTGCCAGCAGCTTAGAATTAGCGGGAGACGAGCAGTTCTTC
CDR3: CASSLELAGDEQFF

D: NA
J: TRBJ2-7
size: NA
V: TRBV20-1
DNA: TGCAGTGCTAGAGATCCATGGGGGGTTCGGTCCTACGAGCAGTACTTC
CDR3: CSARDPWGVRSYEQYF

D: TRBD2
J: TRBJ2-5
size: NA
V: TRBV20-1
DNA: TGCAGTGCTAGGATTAGCGGGAGGGCCTCCCAAGAGACCCAGTACTTC
CDR3: CSARISGRASQETQYF

D: NA
J: TRBJ2-1
size: NA
V: TRBV10-3
DNA: TGTGCCACCTCCCTAGGGGACAATGAGCAGTTCTTC
CDR3: CATSLGDNEQFF

D: TRBD2
J: TRBJ2-3
size: many
V: TRBV7-8
DNA: TGTGCCAGCAGCGGGCGGACTAGCGGGAGGGCCCCCGACACAGATACGCAGTATTTT
CDR3: CASSGRTSGRAPDTDTQYF

D: TRBD2
J: TRBJ2-1
size: few
V: TRBV20-1
DNA: TGCAGTGCTAGAGATCTAGCGGGGGGGCCACATGAGCAGTTCTTC
CDR3: CSARDLAGGPHEQFF

D: NA
J: TRBJ2-3
size: once
V: TRBV6-6
DNA: TGTGCCAGCAGGAAGGAAGGGGAGGTAGATACGCAGTATTTT
CDR3: CASRKEGEVDTQYF

D: NA
J: TRBJ2-5
size: NA
V: TRBV12-3/TRBV12-4
DNA: TGTGCCAGCAGTTTAGCGCGGTCTAGGGACGAGACCCAGTACTTC
CDR3: CASSLARSRDETQYF

D: TRBD2
J: TRBJ2-2
size: NA
V: TRBV5-1
DNA: TGCGCCAGCAGCTTGGCTCTAGCGGGAGGAGACGGGGAGCTGTTTTTT
CDR3: CASSLALAGGDGELFF

D: NA
J: TRBJ1-2
size: few
V: TRBV9
DNA: TGTGCCAGCAGCGTAGCTCCAGGGGAGGGCTCTAAGTATGGCTACACCTTC
CDR3: CASSVAPGEGSKYGYTF

D: NA
J: TRBJ2-5
size: few
V: TRBV23-1
DNA: TGCGCCAGCAGTCAATCGAGGCTAGCGTTAAAGACCCAGTACTTC
CDR3: CASSQSRLALKTQYF

D: TRBD1
J: TRBJ1-5
size: NA
V: TRBV9
DNA: TGTGCCAGCAGCGTAACCTGGACAGGTAGGCAGCCCCAGCATTTT
CDR3: CASSVTWTGRQPQHF

D: NA
J: TRBJ2-7
size: few
V: TRBV27
DNA: TGTGCCAGCAGTTTGTCCGGACAGTCGATGTCTTACGAGCAGTACTTC
CDR3: CASSLSGQSMSYEQYF

D: TRBD2
J: TRBJ2-1
size: few
V: TRBV25-1
DNA: TGTGCCAGCAGTGACGGACTAGCCTGGGGCAATGAGCAGTTCTTC
CDR3: CASSDGLAWGNEQFF

D: TRBD2
J: TRBJ2-3
size: NA
V: TRBV7-9
DNA: TGTGCCAGCAGCTTAGGGAGCGGGGGGGCACCGAGCACAGATACGCAGTATTTT
CDR3: CASSLGSGGAPSTDTQYF

D: TRBD1
J: TRBJ1-4
size: few
V: TRBV5-1
DNA: TGCGCCAGCAGCTTGGCCGACAGGGGCACTAGTCTGTTTTTT
CDR3: CASSLADRGTSLFF